These T cell receptor beta chains were read from a single sample in a study of cytomegalovirus exposure and HLA in healthy donors. Profiling relied on immunoSEQ multiplex PCR, and the TCRdb table lists in-frame clones only, not all of them. The sample has under 200,000 clones, 81% seen once. Source material: PBMCs. These receptors all come from a man between 35 and 55 years old in good health and CMV-seropositive. The CDR3 runs from the conserved cysteine through the conserved F or W. The D gene is left open where the match is weak. Clone size is given for some rows only: seen once, a few or many times, or a class if the clone is expanded.

cdr3_aa | cdr3_nt | d_call | clone_size | j_call | v_call
CASSFLWGGSTRSGNTIYF | TGTGCCAGCAGCTTTTTGTGGGGGGGATCCACCCGCTCTGGAAACACCATATATTTT | - | - | TRBJ1-3 | TRBV11-2
CATSRGQYNEQFF | TGTGCCACCAGCCGGGGACAGTACAATGAGCAGTTCTTC | TRBD1 | - | TRBJ2-1 | TRBV15
CASRDAGGLNTGELFF | TGTGCCAGCAGGGATGCAGGGGGCTTAAACACCGGGGAGCTGTTTTTT | TRBD1 | - | TRBJ2-2 | TRBV5-8
CASSLDLSGEQYF | TGTGCCAGCAGCTTAGATCTTTCAGGGGAGCAGTACTTC | - | - | TRBJ2-7 | TRBV11-2
CASTFTDRGLCEQYF | TGTGCCAGCACCTTCACCGACAGGGGTTTGTGCGAGCAGTACTTC | TRBD1 | - | TRBJ2-7 | TRBV6-5
CASSLFSVAGTGELFF | TGTGCCAGCAGTTTATTTTCCGTAGCGGGAACCGGGGAGCTGTTTTTT | TRBD2 | - | TRBJ2-2 | TRBV27
CASSLLRRGYSTDTQYF | TGCGCCAGCAGCTTGTTGCGCAGGGGATATAGCACAGATACGCAGTATTTT | - | - | TRBJ2-3 | TRBV5-1
CASSPRLRGQETQYF | TGTGCCAGCAGCCCCAGGCTTCGAGGGCAAGAGACCCAGTACTTC | - | - | TRBJ2-5 | TRBV6-6
CASSLAVPGQGREKLFF | TGTGCCAGCAGCTTGGCCGTTCCGGGACAGGGCCGAGAAAAACTGTTTTTT | TRBD1 | - | TRBJ1-4 | TRBV5-5
CASSYRDYQETQYF | TGTGCCAGCAGCTACCGGGACTATCAAGAGACCCAGTACTTC | TRBD2 | - | TRBJ2-5 | TRBV5-4
CASSPRDWMPGDTQYF | TGTGCCAGCAGCCCTCGGGACTGGATGCCTGGGGATACGCAGTATTTT | - | - | TRBJ2-3 | TRBV7-9
CASSIGQGKNEQYF | TGTGCCAGTAGTATCGGACAGGGGAAGAACGAGCAGTACTTC | TRBD1 | - | TRBJ2-7 | TRBV19
CASSIGPTANYGYTF | TGTGCCAGTAGTATTGGGCCGACGGCTAACTATGGCTACACCTTC | - | - | TRBJ1-2 | TRBV19
CASSLGRGRRAFF | TGTGCCAGCAGCCTCGGGCGGGGACGGAGGGCTTTCTTT | - | few | TRBJ1-1 | TRBV5-6
CASSPLTGDPASGELFF | TGTGCCAGCAGCCCCCTAACAGGGGACCCCGCCTCCGGGGAGCTGTTTTTT | TRBD1 | - | TRBJ2-2 | TRBV7-9
CASSLSRGSGELFF | TGTGCCAGCAGCTTATCCCGGGGGTCCGGGGAGCTGTTTTTT | - | - | TRBJ2-2 | TRBV7-3
CASSLGLGNTGELFF | TGTGCCAGCAGCTTAGGACTGGGGAACACCGGGGAGCTGTTTTTT | - | - | TRBJ2-2 | TRBV7-2
CASSFSAGGSTGELFF | TGTGCCAGCAGCTTCTCTGCGGGGGGCTCCACCGGGGAGCTGTTTTTT | TRBD2 | - | TRBJ2-2 | TRBV7-9
CASGYRQNYGYTF | TGTGCCAGCGGTTACAGGCAGAACTATGGCTACACCTTC | - | - | TRBJ1-2 | TRBV2
CASRRQGGNTGELFF | TGTGCCAGCAGGCGACAGGGGGGGAACACCGGGGAGCTGTTTTTT | TRBD1 | - | TRBJ2-2 | TRBV6-1
CASSYSGQGGGNTIYF | TGTGCCAGCAGTTACTCGGGACAGGGCGGGGGAAACACCATATATTTT | TRBD1 | - | TRBJ1-3 | TRBV6-6
CASSGLAGGPSEQFF | TGTGCCAGCAGCGGACTAGCGGGAGGGCCCAGTGAGCAGTTCTTC | TRBD2 | - | TRBJ2-1 | TRBV4-2
CASSPTGTGTEAFF | TGTGCCAGCTCACCCACAGGCACAGGGACTGAAGCTTTCTTT | - | few | TRBJ1-1 | TRBV18
CASSLEASGRDNEQFF | TGTGCCAGCAGCTTAGAGGCTAGCGGGCGGGACAATGAGCAGTTCTTC | TRBD2 | - | TRBJ2-1 | TRBV7-8
CASSTLSGIYSNQPQHF | TGTGCCAGCAGCACTTTATCAGGAATTTATAGCAATCAGCCCCAGCATTTT | - | - | TRBJ1-5 | TRBV27
CASSSGGSTYEQYF | TGTGCCAGCAGTTCGGGGGGGTCAACCTACGAGCAGTACTTC | TRBD2 | - | TRBJ2-7 | TRBV28
CASSLSLNQPQHF | TGTGCCAGCAGCTTAAGCTTAAATCAGCCCCAGCATTTT | - | - | TRBJ1-5 | TRBV7-8
CASSYERSTDTQYF | TGTGCCAGCAGTTACGAGCGGAGCACAGATACGCAGTATTTT | - | - | TRBJ2-3 | TRBV6-5
CASSEELGTWETGELFF | TGTGCCAGCAGTGAAGAATTGGGGACTTGGGAAACCGGGGAGCTGTTTTTT | - | few | TRBJ2-2 | TRBV25-1
CASTLTGLNEKLFF | TGTGCCAGCACCCTGACAGGACTTAATGAAAAACTGTTTTTT | - | - | TRBJ1-4 | TRBV6-6
CASSVRGRGGTDTQYF | TGTGCCAGCAGTGTGCGGGGACGGGGTGGAACAGATACGCAGTATTTT | - | - | TRBJ2-3 | TRBV6-1
CASSPRVSYGYTF | TGTGCCAGCAGTCCCAGGGTATCCTATGGCTACACCTTC | - | - | TRBJ1-2 | TRBV6-5
CASRGGTGELFF | TGTGCCAGCAGGGGGGGCACCGGGGAGCTGTTTTTT | - | - | TRBJ2-2 | TRBV6-5
CASSDPGTAGNTIYF | TGCGCCAGCAGTGATCCAGGGACAGCAGGAAACACCATATATTTT | TRBD1 | - | TRBJ1-3 | TRBV10-2
CASRTGGTGELFF | TGTGCCAGCAGGACAGGGGGGACCGGGGAGCTGTTTTTT | TRBD1 | - | TRBJ2-2 | TRBV28
CASSFGSGLEEKLFF | TGCGCCAGCAGCTTCGGATCTGGGTTGGAGGAAAAACTGTTTTTT | - | - | TRBJ1-4 | TRBV5-1
CASSRTGEIYGYTF | TGTGCCAGCAGTAGGACAGGGGAAATCTATGGCTACACCTTC | TRBD1 | - | TRBJ1-2 | TRBV6-6
CAISESSGSGEKLFF | TGTGCCATCAGTGAGTCGTCAGGGTCGGGCGAAAAACTGTTTTTT | - | - | TRBJ1-4 | TRBV10-3
CAIAYDGREGTEQYF | TGTGCCATCGCCTATGATGGACGGGAGGGCACCGAGCAGTACTTC | TRBD2 | - | TRBJ2-7 | TRBV10-3
CASSGTPNYGYTF | TGTGCCAGCAGTGGGACTCCAAACTATGGCTACACCTTC | - | - | TRBJ1-2 | TRBV6-1
CATREGMNTEAFF | TGTGCCACTAGGGAGGGAATGAACACTGAAGCTTTCTTT | - | - | TRBJ1-1 | TRBV19
CASSSDSYYSPLHF | TGTGCCAGCAGCTCCGACAGTTATTATTCACCCCTCCACTTT | - | - | TRBJ1-6 | TRBV7-9
CASSFGTGNYEQYF | TGTGCCAGCAGCTTTGGGACAGGGAACTACGAGCAGTACTTC | TRBD1 | - | TRBJ2-7 | TRBV5-8
CASSWPLHEKLFF | TGTGCCAGCAGTTGGCCCTTACATGAAAAACTGTTTTTT | - | - | TRBJ1-4 | TRBV2
CASRPGQGADTQYF | TGTGCCAGCAGGCCGGGACAGGGGGCGGATACGCAGTATTTT | TRBD1 | - | TRBJ2-3 | TRBV28
CASKKEGNTEAFF | TGTGCCAGCAAAAAGGAGGGGAACACTGAAGCTTTCTTT | - | - | TRBJ1-1 | TRBV27